This T cell receptor beta chain derives from a study of human T cells and chemical hapten exposure. As for the study in general: Alopecia areata, totalis and universalis patients, mostly female, were included.

The sample holds a few counts of this clonotype. What it recognizes is unknown. MiXCR, run by TCRdb on the RACE reads, gives a single entry per CDR3 protein. This table has around 200,000 distinct CDR3 sequences, more than 25% appearing once. This CDR3 is built from 15 residues. Germline lookup yields CDR1 SGDLS and CDR2 YYNGEE. Trimming cost V 3 bases and J 0 bases; bases outside gene matches: 3. Study-level findings and limits: Once DPC sensitization occurred, TCRs above 1 in 1000 frequency showed no change.

This sample's time point: pre-sensitization, week 0. Documented treatment: therapeutic diphenylcyclopropenone sensitization with weekly scalp DPC. This sample comprised whole blood, obtained in connection with sensitization to the hapten diphenylcyclopropenone (DPC). The V call is TRBV9, the J call TRBJ2-1; TRBD1 matches 7 bases. This sequence originates from a woman in her 30s with alopecia areata. Some clones in this sample may be carry-over from other donors' samples. CDR3 amino acids: CASSARGSSYNEQFF. The CDR3, as DNA: TGTGCCAGCAGCGCCAGGGGGAGCTCCTACAATGAGCAGTTCTTC.